This TCR beta chain was retrieved from a study of shared T cell receptors in the human thymus. Sequencing used immunoSEQ multiplex PCR; TCRdb keeps in-frame clones, though not all of them. The sample comprises 450,000 to 650,000 clones, 75% to 80% of which are singletons, and roughly 0.013% rests with the top ten. This CDR3 comprises 16 residues. In germline, CDR1 is SQVTM, CDR2 ANQGSEA. The germline V and J ends were trimmed by 4 bases and 0 bases, with 18 bases remaining between them. This sample was also put to use in a study of human thymus T cells. That study reports: The donor group consisted of healthy Finnish infants who were having corrective surgery for congenital heart defects. Resections obtained during corrective heart surgery supplied the thymus tissue. Thymic and blood repertoires seemed to favor certain V and J genes.

This sequence originates from a boy in the first two years of life with a congenital heart defect. J is TRBJ1-1 and V is TRBV29-1; D may be TRBD1 (6 bases). Sequences were obtained from thymocytes. The CDR3 coding sequence is TGCAGCGTTGGGAGGACAGCGAGGCTAATGAACACTGAAGCTTTCTTT. Residues: CSVGRTARLMNTEAFF.